This TCR beta chain was recovered during a study of CD8 T cells in ankylosing spondylitis. Study results and limitations: Blood from ankylosing spondylitis patients appeared to carry a characteristic roughly 8-variant TCR beta motif. Some motif variants had been reported before (in reactive arthritis synovial fluid and blood). Disease-linked clones reportedly concentrated significantly in matched ankylosing spondylitis synovial fluid. Clones linked to disease, bearing a CD8+ phenotype, were relatively rare in peripheral blood.

TCRdb re-derived calls from the 5' RACE reads in MiXCR, one entry per CDR3 protein. The data show 85,000 to 90,000 distinct CDR3 sequences, with around 25% seen just once and 45% to 65% held by the top ten. About this clonotype: No antigen is known for it.

Input material: blood, either unsorted or a sorted T cell fraction (not recorded which). This receptor was obtained from a male donor with ankylosing spondylitis or in good health (not recorded which).

CDR3 protein: CSVVVDRDYNEQFF. In DNA, the CDR3 is TGCAGCGTTGTTGTGGACAGGGACTACAATGAGCAGTTCTTC. This chain connects TRBV29-1 to TRBJ2-1; TRBD1 matches 8 bases. Looked up from germline, CDR1 is SQVTM and CDR2 is ANQGSEA. V was pared by 4 bases and J by 3 bases, with 5 bases of the junction left unmatched. The CDR3 is 14 residues long.